This T cell receptor (beta chain) was captured in a study of identifying expanded T cells in peripheral blood. CDR1 is SGHNT and CDR2 is YENEEA in the germline V gene. CDR3 length equals 16 residues. The V end was cut by 0 bases, the J end by 8 bases, with 17 bases between. Data came from immunoSEQ multiplex PCR; TCRdb stores just in-frame clones and leaves some out. Here the sample spans about 85,000 clones, approximately 89% being singletons. The TCR was taken from a person between 18 and 75 years old in good health. The V gene is TRBV11-3, the J gene TRBJ2-1, with TRBD1 as a possible D gene (7 bases). Sequenced: blood. CDR3 sequence reads: CASSLDLAGGSDEQFF. As DNA, the CDR3 is TGTGCCAGCAGCTTAGATTTGGCAGGGGGGAGCGATGAGCAGTTCTTC.